A selection of T cell receptor beta chains follows, all from one sample in a study of cytomegalovirus exposure and HLA in healthy donors. Generated by immunoSEQ multiplex PCR, the TCRdb table keeps only in-frame clones and is missing some. This table has tens of thousands of clones, about three quarters appearing once. Sample: PBMCs. The receptor set was obtained from a woman between 45 and 65 years old in good health and CMV-seropositive. Each CDR3 is given with its conserved first and last residue. A D gene is named only where the DNA matches it firmly. Not all rows give a size; the values are once, few, many and, for expanded clones, a class.

length: 13
D: .
J: TRBJ1-4
V: TRBV13
size: .
CDR3: CASSGGRNEKLFF
DNA: TGTGCCAGCAGCGGGGGCAGGAATGAAAAACTGTTTTTT

length: 16
D: .
J: TRBJ1-6
V: TRBV11-2
size: few
CDR3: CASSSQFKDRNSPLHF
DNA: TGTGCCAGCAGTTCCCAATTTAAGGACAGAAATTCACCCCTCCACTTT

length: 13
D: .
J: TRBJ2-5
V: TRBV29-1
size: once
CDR3: CSIASAGRETQYF
DNA: TGCAGCATTGCCTCTGCGGGGAGGGAGACCCAGTACTTC

length: 19
D: TRBD2
J: TRBJ2-3
V: TRBV4-3
size: few
CDR3: CASSQDRASGSGLTDTQYF
DNA: TGCGCCAGCAGCCAAGATCGGGCTAGCGGGAGTGGTCTCACAGATACGCAGTATTTT

length: 13
D: .
J: TRBJ1-1
V: TRBV25-1
size: .
CDR3: CASMRGHATEAFF
DNA: TGTGCCAGCATGCGGGGGCATGCCACTGAAGCTTTCTTT

length: 16
D: .
J: TRBJ2-5
V: TRBV9
size: .
CDR3: CASSPPLGEGGETQYF
DNA: TGTGCCAGCAGTCCTCCGTTGGGGGAGGGGGGGGAGACCCAGTACTTC

length: 15
D: .
J: TRBJ1-2
V: TRBV4-3
size: .
CDR3: CASSQEAGAVYGYTF
DNA: TGCGCCAGCAGCCAAGAGGCAGGGGCGGTCTATGGCTACACCTTC

length: 15
D: TRBD1
J: TRBJ2-1
V: TRBV6-1
size: .
CDR3: CASSDHTGAYNEQFF
DNA: TGTGCCAGCAGTGATCATACAGGGGCTTACAATGAGCAGTTCTTC

length: 16
D: TRBD2
J: TRBJ2-5
V: TRBV4-1
size: .
CDR3: CASSQDRASGVETQYF
DNA: TGCGCCAGCAGCCAAGATCGGGCTAGCGGGGTGGAGACCCAGTACTTC

length: 15
D: .
J: TRBJ1-4
V: TRBV28
size: .
CDR3: CASSFQGGKYEKLFF
DNA: TGTGCCAGCAGTTTCCAGGGAGGTAAATATGAAAAACTGTTTTTT

length: 16
D: .
J: TRBJ1-5
V: TRBV10-3
size: .
CDR3: CAISQRQINSNQPQHF
DNA: TGTGCCATCAGTCAGCGGCAGATCAATAGCAATCAGCCCCAGCATTTT

length: 15
D: TRBD2
J: TRBJ2-1
V: TRBV6-5
size: .
CDR3: CASSPGLAGVGEQFF
DNA: TGTGCCAGCAGCCCCGGACTAGCGGGAGTAGGAGAGCAGTTCTTC

length: 13
D: .
J: TRBJ2-3
V: TRBV6-6
size: .
CDR3: CASRTRWADTQYF
DNA: TGTGCCAGCCGCACTAGATGGGCAGATACGCAGTATTTT

length: 16
D: TRBD2
J: TRBJ2-7
V: TRBV18
size: .
CDR3: CASSPPWIGGTYEQYF
DNA: TGTGCCAGCTCACCGCCTTGGATCGGGGGGACCTACGAGCAGTACTTC

length: 14
D: .
J: TRBJ1-2
V: TRBV18
size: .
CDR3: CASSTRGGEHGYTF
DNA: TGTGCCAGCTCCACGCGAGGCGGCGAGCATGGCTACACCTTC

length: 15
D: .
J: TRBJ1-2
V: TRBV7-8
size: few
CDR3: CASTALGGYSYGYTF
DNA: TGTGCCAGCACCGCCCTGGGGGGGTATAGCTATGGCTACACCTTC

length: 18
D: .
J: TRBJ1-4
V: TRBV7-6
size: .
CDR3: CASSLVTLQGPLGEKLFF
DNA: TGTGCCAGCAGCTTAGTAACCCTCCAGGGGCCCTTGGGAGAAAAACTGTTTTTT

length: 15
D: .
J: TRBJ1-1
V: TRBV11-2
size: .
CDR3: CASSLLPRANTEAFF
DNA: TGTGCCAGCAGCTTATTACCCAGGGCGAACACTGAAGCTTTCTTT

length: 13
D: .
J: TRBJ1-2
V: TRBV29-1
size: .
CDR3: CSVEDRGLGGYTF
DNA: TGCAGCGTTGAAGATCGGGGTTTGGGGGGCTACACCTTC

length: 16
D: TRBD1
J: TRBJ1-5
V: TRBV19
size: .
CDR3: CASSRTQGAGNQPQHF
DNA: TGTGCCAGTAGCAGGACGCAGGGGGCTGGCAATCAGCCCCAGCATTTT

length: 12
D: .
J: TRBJ2-7
V: TRBV2
size: .
CDR3: CASTRLVYEQYF
DNA: TGTGCCAGCACGAGACTCGTCTACGAGCAGTACTTC

length: 12
D: .
J: TRBJ2-7
V: TRBV2
size: .
CDR3: CASSDRGYEQYF
DNA: TGTGCCAGCAGTGATCGAGGTTACGAGCAGTACTTC

length: 14
D: .
J: TRBJ2-7
V: TRBV7-2
size: .
CDR3: CASSLYTGSYEQYF
DNA: TGTGCCAGCAGCTTGTATACAGGGAGCTACGAGCAGTACTTC

length: 16
D: .
J: TRBJ1-3
V: TRBV28
size: once
CDR3: CASTRTILESGNTIYF
DNA: TGTGCCAGCACCCGTACGATCCTAGAGTCTGGAAACACCATATATTTT

length: 14
D: .
J: TRBJ2-7
V: TRBV15
size: .
CDR3: CATSSTGGALEQYF
DNA: TGTGCCACCAGCAGCACAGGTGGAGCGCTGGAGCAGTACTTC

length: 14
D: TRBD1
J: TRBJ2-7
V: TRBV5-6
size: .
CDR3: CASSLQGPTYEQYF
DNA: TGTGCCAGCAGCCTACAGGGGCCCACCTACGAGCAGTACTTC

length: 16
D: .
J: TRBJ2-3
V: TRBV9
size: .
CDR3: CASSIGTKGDPDTQYF
DNA: TGTGCCAGCAGCATAGGGACCAAGGGGGATCCAGATACGCAGTATTTT

length: 14
D: TRBD2
J: TRBJ2-3
V: TRBV29-1
size: .
CDR3: CSVERGSGGDTQYF
DNA: TGCAGCGTTGAGCGCGGGAGTGGCGGAGATACGCAGTATTTT

length: 14
D: TRBD2
J: TRBJ2-2
V: TRBV10-3
size: .
CDR3: CAISGTSGTGELFF
DNA: TGTGCCATCAGTGGGACTAGCGGGACCGGGGAGCTGTTTTTT

length: 14
D: .
J: TRBJ1-5
V: TRBV19
size: few
CDR3: CASSINAVGQPQHF
DNA: TGTGCCAGTAGTATAAACGCCGTCGGGCAGCCCCAGCATTTT